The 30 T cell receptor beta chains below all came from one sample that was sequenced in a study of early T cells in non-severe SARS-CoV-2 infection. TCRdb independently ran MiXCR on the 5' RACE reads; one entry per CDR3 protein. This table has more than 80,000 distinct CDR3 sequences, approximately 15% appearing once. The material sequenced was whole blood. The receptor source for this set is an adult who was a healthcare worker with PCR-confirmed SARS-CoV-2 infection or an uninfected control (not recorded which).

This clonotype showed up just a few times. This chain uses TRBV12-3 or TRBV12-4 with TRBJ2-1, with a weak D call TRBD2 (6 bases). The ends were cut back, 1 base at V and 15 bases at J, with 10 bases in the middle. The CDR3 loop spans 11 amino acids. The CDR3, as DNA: TGTGCCAGCAGTTTAGGACCGGAGGGGTTCTTC. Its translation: CASSLGPEGFF.

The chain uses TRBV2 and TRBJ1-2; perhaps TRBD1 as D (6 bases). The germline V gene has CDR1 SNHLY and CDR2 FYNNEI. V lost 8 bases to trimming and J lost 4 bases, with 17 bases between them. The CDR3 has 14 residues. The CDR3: CASLAGAAGYGYTF. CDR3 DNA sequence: TGTGCCAGCCTGGCGGGGGCCGCAGGCTATGGCTACACCTTC.

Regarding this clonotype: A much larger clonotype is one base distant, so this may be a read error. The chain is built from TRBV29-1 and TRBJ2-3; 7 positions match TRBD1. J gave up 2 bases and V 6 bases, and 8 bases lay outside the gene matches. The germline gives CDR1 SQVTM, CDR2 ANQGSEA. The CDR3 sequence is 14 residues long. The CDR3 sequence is CSVDRVGATDTQYF. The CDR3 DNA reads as TGCAGCGTAGACAGGGTGGGGGCCACAGATACGCAGTATTTT.

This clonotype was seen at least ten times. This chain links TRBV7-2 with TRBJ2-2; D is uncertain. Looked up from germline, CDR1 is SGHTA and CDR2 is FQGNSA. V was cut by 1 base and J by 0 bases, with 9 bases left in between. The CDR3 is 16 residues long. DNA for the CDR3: TGTGCCAGCAGCTTAGGGGCGCTTGCGAACACCGGGGAGCTGTTTTTT. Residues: CASSLGALANTGELFF.

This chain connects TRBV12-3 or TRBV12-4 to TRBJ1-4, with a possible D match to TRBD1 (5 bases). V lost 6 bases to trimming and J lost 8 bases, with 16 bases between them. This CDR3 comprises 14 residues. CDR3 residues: CASSLGHDFEKLFF. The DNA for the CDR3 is TGTGCCAGCAGCCTTGGACACGACTTCGAAAAACTGTTTTTT.

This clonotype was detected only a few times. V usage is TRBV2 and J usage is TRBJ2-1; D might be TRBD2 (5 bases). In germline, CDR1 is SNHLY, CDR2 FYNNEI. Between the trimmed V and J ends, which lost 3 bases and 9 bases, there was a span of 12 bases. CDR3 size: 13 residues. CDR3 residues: CASSESEVSEQFF. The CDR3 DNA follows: TGTGCCAGCAGTGAGTCGGAGGTTAGTGAGCAGTTCTTC.

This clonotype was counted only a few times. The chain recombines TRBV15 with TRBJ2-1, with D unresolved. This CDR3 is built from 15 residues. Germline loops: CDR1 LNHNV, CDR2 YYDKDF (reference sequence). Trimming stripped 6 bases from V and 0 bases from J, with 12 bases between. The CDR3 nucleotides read TGTGCCACCAGTACAAGATTAAGCTCCTACAATGAGCAGTTCTTC. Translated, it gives CATSTRLSSYNEQFF.

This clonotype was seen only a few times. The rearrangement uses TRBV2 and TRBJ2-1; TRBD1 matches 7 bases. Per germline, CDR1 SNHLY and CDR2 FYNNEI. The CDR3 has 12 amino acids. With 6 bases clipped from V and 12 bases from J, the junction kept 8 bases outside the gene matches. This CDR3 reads CASSKDRLGQFF. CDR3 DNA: TGTGCCAGCAGCAAGGACAGGTTGGGGCAGTTCTTC. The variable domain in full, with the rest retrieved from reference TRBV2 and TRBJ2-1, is EPEVTQTPSHQVTQMGQEVILRCVPISNHLYFYWYRQILGQKVEFLVSFYNNEISEKSEIFDDQFSVERPDGSNFTLKIRSTKLEDSAMYFCASSKDRLGQFFGPGTRLTVL.

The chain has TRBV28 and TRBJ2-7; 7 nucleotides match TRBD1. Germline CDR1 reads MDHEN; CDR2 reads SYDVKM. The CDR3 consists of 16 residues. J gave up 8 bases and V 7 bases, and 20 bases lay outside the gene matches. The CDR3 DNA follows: TGTGCCAGCACCCTTGGGACAGCCATCCCCCTAGCCAAGCAGTACTTC. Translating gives CASTLGTAIPLAKQYF.

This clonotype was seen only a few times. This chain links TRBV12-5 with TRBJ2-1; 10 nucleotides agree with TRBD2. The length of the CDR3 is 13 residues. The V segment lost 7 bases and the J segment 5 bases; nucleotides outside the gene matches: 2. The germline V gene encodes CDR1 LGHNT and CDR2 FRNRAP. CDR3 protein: CASASGRDNEQFF. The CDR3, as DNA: TGTGCTAGTGCAAGCGGGAGGGACAATGAGCAGTTCTTC.

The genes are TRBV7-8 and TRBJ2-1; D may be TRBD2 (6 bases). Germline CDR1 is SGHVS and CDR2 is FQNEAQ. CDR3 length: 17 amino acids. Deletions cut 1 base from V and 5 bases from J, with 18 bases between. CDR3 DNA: TGTGCCAGCAGCTTAGGTCCCGGGGCGGGATTGAACAATGAGCAGTTCTTC. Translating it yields CASSLGPGAGLNNEQFF.

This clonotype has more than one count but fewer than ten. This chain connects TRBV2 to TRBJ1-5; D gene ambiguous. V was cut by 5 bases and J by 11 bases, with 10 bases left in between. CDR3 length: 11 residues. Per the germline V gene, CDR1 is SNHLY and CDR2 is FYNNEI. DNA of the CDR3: TGTGCCAGCAGTTACAGTACGACCCAGCATTTT. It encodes CASSYSTTQHF.

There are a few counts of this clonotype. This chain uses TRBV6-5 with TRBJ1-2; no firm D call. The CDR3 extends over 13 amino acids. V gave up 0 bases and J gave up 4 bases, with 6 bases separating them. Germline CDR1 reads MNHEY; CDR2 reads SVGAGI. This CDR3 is CASSYSVTYGYTF. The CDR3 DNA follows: TGTGCCAGCAGTTACTCCGTGACCTATGGCTACACCTTC.

In DNA form, the CDR3 reads TGCAGCGTTGAGGCACGGTCCGGGACAGATCAAGAGACCCAGTACTTC. It yields the protein CSVEARSGTDQETQYF. This rearrangement joins TRBV29-1 to TRBJ2-5; 7 bases match TRBD1. CDR3 length: 16 amino acids. V gave up 3 bases and J gave up 2 bases; unmatched junction bases: 12. Germline CDR1 and CDR2: SQVTM and ANQGSEA.

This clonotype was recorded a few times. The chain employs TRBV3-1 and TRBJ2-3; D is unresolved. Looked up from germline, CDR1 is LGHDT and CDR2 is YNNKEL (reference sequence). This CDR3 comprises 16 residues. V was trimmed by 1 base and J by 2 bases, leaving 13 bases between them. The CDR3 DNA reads TGTGCCAGCAGCCAAGGCGGAGCTTTCCTCACAGATACGCAGTATTTT. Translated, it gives CASSQGGAFLTDTQYF.

Here the CDR3 DNA reads TGTGCCAGCAGTTTAATGGGGGGCACTGAAGCTTTCTTT. Its protein is CASSLMGGTEAFF. V usage is TRBV27 and J usage is TRBJ1-1; D possibly corresponds to TRBD1 (5 bases). Between the trimmed V and J ends, which lost 2 bases and 4 bases, there was a span of 8 bases. CDR1 is MNHEY and CDR2 is SMNVEV in the germline V gene (reference sequence). This CDR3 comprises 13 residues.

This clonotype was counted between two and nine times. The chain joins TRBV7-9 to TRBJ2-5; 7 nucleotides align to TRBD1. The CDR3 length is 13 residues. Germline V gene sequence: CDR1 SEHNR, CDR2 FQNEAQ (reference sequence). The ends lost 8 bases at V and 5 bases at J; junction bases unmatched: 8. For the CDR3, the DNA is TGTGCCAGCTGTCACAGGGGACGGGAGACCCAGTACTTC. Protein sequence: CASCHRGRETQYF.

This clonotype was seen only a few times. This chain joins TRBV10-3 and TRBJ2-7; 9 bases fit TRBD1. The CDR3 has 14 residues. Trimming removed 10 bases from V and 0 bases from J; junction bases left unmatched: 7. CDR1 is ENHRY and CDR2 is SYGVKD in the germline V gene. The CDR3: CANRGDRDSYEQYF. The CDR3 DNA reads TGTGCCAACCGTGGGGACAGGGACTCCTACGAGCAGTACTTC.

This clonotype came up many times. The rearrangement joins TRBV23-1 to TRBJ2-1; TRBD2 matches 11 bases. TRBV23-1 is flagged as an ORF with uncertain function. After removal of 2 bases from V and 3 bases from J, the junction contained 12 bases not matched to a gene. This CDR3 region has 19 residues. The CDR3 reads CASSQPRYRTSGCYNEQFF. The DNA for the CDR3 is TGCGCCAGCAGTCAACCCCGTTACCGGACTAGCGGGTGCTACAATGAGCAGTTCTTC.

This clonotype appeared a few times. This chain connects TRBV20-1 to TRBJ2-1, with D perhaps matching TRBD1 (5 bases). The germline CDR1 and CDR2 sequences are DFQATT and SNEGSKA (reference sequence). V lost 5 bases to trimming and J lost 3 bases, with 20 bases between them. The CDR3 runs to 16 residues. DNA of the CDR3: TGCAGTGCTGGCAAGATGGGGCCTGGGGTCTACAATGAGCAGTTCTTC. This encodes CSAGKMGPGVYNEQFF.

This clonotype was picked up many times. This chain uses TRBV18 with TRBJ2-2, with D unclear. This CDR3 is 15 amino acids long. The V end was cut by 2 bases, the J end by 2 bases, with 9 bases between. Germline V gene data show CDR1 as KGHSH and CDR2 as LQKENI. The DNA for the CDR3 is TGTGCCAGCTCACCAGCAAGGGTAAACACCGGGGAGCTGTTTTTT. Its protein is CASSPARVNTGELFF.

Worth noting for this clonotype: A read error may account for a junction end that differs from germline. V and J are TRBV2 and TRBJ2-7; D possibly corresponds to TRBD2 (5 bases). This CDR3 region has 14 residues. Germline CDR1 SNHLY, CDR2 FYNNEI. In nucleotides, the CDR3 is TGTGCCAGCAGGGAAGCGGAGAGGGCCTACGAGCAGTACTTC. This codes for CASREAERAYEQYF.

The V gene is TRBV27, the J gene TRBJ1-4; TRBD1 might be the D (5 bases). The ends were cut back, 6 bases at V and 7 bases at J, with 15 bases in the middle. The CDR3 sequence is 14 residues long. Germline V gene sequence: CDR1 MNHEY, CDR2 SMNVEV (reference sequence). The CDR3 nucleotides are TGTGCCAGCAGCCCCGGATTCGGGGGTGAAAAACTGTTTTTT. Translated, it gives CASSPGFGGEKLFF.

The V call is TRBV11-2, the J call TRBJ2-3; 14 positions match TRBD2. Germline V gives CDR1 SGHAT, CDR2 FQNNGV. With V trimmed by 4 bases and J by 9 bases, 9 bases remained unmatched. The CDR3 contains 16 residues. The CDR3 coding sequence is TGTGCCAGCAGCTCTGGGACTAGCGGGAGAGGGGAAACGCAGTATTTT. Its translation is CASSSGTSGRGETQYF.

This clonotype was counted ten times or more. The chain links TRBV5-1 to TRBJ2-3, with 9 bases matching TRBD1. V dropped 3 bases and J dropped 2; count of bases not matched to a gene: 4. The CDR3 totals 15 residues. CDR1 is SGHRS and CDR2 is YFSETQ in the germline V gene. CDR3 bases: TGCGCCAGCAGCTCAACAGGGGGCCCCACAGATACGCAGTATTTT. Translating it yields CASSSTGGPTDTQYF. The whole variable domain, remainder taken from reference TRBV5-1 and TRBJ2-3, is KAGVTQTPRYLIKTRGQQVTLSCSPISGHRSVSWYQQTPGQGLQFLFEYFSETQRNKGNFPGRFSGRQFSNSRSEMNVSTLELGDSALYLCASSSTGGPTDTQYFGPGTRLTVL.

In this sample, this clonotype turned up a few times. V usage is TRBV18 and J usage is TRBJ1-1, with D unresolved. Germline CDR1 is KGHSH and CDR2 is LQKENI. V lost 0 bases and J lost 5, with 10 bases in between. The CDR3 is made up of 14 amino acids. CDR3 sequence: CASSPPFSTTEAFF. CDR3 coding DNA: TGTGCCAGCTCACCACCTTTCAGTACTACTGAAGCTTTCTTT.

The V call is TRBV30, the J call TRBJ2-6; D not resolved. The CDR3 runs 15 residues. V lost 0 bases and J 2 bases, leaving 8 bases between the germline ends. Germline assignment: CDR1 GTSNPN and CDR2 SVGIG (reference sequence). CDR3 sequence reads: CAWSVTETGANVLTF. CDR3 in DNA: TGTGCCTGGAGTGTAACGGAAACTGGGGCCAACGTCCTGACTTTC.

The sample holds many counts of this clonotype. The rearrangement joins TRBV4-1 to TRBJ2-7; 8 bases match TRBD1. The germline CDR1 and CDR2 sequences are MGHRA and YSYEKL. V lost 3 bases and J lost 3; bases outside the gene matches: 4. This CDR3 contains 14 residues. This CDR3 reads CASSQGQEYYEQYF. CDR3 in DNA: TGCGCCAGCAGCCAGGGACAGGAGTACTACGAGCAGTACTTC.

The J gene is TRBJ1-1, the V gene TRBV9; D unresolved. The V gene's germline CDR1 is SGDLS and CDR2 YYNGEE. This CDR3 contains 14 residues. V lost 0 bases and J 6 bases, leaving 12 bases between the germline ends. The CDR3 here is CASSVGGLRPEAFF. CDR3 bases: TGTGCCAGCAGCGTAGGAGGATTGAGGCCTGAAGCTTTCTTT.

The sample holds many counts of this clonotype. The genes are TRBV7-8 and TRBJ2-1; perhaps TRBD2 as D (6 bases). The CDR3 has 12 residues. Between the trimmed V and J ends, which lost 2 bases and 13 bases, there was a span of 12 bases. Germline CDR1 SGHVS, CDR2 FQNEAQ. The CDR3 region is CASSLSLAAQFF. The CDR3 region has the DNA TGTGCCAGCAGCTTATCGTTAGCGGCTCAGTTCTTC.